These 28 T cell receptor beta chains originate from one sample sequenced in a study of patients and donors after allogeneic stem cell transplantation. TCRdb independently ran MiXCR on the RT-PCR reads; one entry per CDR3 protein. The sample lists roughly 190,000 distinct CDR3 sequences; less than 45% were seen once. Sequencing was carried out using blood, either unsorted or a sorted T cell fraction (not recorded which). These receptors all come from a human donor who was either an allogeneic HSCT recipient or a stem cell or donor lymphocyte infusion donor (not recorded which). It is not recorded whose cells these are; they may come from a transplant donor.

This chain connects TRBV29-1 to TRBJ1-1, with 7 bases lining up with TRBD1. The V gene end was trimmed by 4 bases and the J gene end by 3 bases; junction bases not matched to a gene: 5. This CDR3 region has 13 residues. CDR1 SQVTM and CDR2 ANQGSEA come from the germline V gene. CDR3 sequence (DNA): TGCAGCGTTGTGAAGGGGGCGTACACTGAAGCTTTCTTT. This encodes CSVVKGAYTEAFF.

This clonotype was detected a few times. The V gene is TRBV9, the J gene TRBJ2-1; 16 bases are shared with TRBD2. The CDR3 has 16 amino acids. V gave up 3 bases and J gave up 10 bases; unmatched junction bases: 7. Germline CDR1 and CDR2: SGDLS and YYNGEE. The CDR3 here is CASSGGLAGGPYEQFF. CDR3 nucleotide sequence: TGTGCCAGCAGCGGGGGACTAGCGGGAGGGCCCTACGAGCAGTTCTTC. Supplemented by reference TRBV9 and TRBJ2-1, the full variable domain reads DSGVTQTPKHLITATGQRVTLRCSPRSGDLSVYWYQQSLDQGLQFLIQYYNGEERAKGNILERFSAQQFPDLHSELNLSSLELGDSALYFCASSGGLAGGPYEQFFGPGTRLTVL.

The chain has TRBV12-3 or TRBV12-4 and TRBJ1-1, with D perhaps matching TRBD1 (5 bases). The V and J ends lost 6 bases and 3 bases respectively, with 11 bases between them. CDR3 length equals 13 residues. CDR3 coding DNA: TGTGCCAGCAGAACCAGACAGCACACTGAAGCTTTCTTT. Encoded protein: CASRTRQHTEAFF.

The DNA of the CDR3 is TGTGCCAGCAGCTCGGCGGGACACCTCTCTGGAAACACCATATATTTT. Amino acid sequence: CASSSAGHLSGNTIYF. The chain is built from TRBV11-2 and TRBJ1-3; TRBD1 is a possible D gene (6 bases). The CDR3 runs 16 residues. V was cut by 4 bases and J by 0 bases, with 13 bases left in between. The germline V gene has CDR1 SGHAT and CDR2 FQNNGV.

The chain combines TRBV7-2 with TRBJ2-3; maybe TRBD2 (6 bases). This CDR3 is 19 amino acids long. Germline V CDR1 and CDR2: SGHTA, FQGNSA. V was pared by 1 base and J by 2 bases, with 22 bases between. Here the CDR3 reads CASSLDIRGSGGYTDTQYF. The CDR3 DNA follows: TGTGCCAGCAGCTTAGACATTCGGGGGTCGGGCGGATACACAGATACGCAGTATTTT.

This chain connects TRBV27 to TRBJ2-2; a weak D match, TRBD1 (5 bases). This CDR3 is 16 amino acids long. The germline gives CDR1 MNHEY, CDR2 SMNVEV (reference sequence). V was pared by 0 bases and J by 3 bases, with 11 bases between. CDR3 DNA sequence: TGTGCCAGCAGTTTATCGGGGCTACCATACACCGGGGAGCTGTTTTTT. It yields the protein CASSLSGLPYTGELFF.

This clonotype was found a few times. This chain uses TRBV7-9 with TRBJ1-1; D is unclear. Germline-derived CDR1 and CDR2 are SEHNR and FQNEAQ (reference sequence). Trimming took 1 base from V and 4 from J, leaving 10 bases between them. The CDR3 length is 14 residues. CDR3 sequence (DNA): TGTGCCAGCAGCTTAGGCCCTTATGGCACTGAAGCTTTCTTT. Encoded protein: CASSLGPYGTEAFF.

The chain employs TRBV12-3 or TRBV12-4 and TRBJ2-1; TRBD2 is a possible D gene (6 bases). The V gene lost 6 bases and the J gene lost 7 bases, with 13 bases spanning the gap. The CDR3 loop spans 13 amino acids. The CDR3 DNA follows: TGTGCCAGCAGACCACCGACTAGAAATGAGCAGTTCTTC. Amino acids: CASRPPTRNEQFF.

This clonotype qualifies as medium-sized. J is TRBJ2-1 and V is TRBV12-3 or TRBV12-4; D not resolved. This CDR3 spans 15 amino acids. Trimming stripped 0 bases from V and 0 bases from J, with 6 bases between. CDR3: CASSLAPPSYNEQFF. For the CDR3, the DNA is TGTGCCAGCAGTTTAGCACCACCCTCCTACAATGAGCAGTTCTTC.

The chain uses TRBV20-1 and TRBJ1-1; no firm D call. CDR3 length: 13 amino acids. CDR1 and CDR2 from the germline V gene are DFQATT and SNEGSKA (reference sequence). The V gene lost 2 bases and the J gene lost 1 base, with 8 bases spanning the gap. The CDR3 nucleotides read TGCAGTGCTAGACCTGGACGGAACACTGAAGCTTTCTTT. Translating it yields CSARPGRNTEAFF.

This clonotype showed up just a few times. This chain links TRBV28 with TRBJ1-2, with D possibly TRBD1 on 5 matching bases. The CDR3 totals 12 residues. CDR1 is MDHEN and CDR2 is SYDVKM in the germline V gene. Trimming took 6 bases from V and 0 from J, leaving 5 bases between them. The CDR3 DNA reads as TGTGCCAGCAGGGACACTAACTATGGCTACACCTTC. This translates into CASRDTNYGYTF.

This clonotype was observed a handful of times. The CDR3 loop reads CASSLAGKNTGELFF. The CDR3 nucleotides read TGTGCCAGCAGCTTAGCCGGGAAGAACACCGGGGAGCTGTTTTTT. This chain connects TRBV5-5 to TRBJ2-2; the D gene is possibly TRBD2 (5 bases). The CDR3 sequence is 15 residues long. V dropped 2 bases and J dropped 1 base, with 9 bases sitting between them. Germline V gene data show CDR1 as SGHKS and CDR2 as YYEKEE (reference sequence).

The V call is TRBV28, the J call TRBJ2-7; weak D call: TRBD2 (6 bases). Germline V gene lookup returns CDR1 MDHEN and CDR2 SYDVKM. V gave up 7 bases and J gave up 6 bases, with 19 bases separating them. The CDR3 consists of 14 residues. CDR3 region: CASNRPTGVGEQYF. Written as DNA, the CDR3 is TGTGCCAGCAACCGCCCCACGGGGGTTGGCGAGCAGTACTTC.

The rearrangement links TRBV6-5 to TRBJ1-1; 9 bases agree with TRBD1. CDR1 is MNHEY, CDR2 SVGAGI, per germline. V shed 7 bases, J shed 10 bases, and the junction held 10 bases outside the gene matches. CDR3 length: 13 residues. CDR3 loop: CASTKYYRGRAFF. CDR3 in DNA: TGTGCCAGCACCAAATATTACAGGGGGCGAGCTTTCTTT.

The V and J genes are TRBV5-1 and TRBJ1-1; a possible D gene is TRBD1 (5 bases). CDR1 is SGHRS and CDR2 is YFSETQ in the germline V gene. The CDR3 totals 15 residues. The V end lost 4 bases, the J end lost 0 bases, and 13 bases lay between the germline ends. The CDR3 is CASSRGLSMNTEAFF. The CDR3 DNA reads TGCGCCAGCAGCCGGGGACTGTCCATGAACACTGAAGCTTTCTTT.

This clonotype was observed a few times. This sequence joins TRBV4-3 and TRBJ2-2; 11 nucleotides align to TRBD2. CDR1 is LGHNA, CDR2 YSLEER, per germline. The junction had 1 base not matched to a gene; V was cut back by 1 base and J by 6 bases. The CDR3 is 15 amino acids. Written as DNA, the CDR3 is TGCGCCAGCAGCCAAGTTAGCGGGAGGGCCGGGGAGCTGTTTTTT. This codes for CASSQVSGRAGELFF.

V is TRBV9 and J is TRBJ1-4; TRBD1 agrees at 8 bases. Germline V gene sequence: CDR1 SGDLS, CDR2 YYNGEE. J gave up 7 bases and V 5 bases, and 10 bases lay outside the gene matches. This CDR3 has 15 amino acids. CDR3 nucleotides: TGTGCCAGCAGTTCGAAGACAGGGGTGGGTGAAAAACTGTTTTTT. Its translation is CASSSKTGVGEKLFF.

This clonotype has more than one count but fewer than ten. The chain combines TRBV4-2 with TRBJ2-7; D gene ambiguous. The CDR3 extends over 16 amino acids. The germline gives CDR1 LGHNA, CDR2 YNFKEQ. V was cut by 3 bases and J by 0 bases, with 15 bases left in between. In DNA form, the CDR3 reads TGTGCCAGCAGCCAGGCTAACAAACAGAGCTCCTACGAGCAGTACTTC. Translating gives CASSQANKQSSYEQYF.

The CDR3 reads CASLTGGRTNEKLFF. The CDR3 bases are TGTGCCAGCCTGACAGGTGGAAGAACTAATGAAAAACTGTTTTTT. The chain has TRBV6-2 or TRBV6-3 and TRBJ1-4; D is perhaps TRBD1 (6 bases). The CDR3 runs to 15 residues. The germline gives CDR1 MNHEY, CDR2 SVGEGT. V was shortened by 8 bases and J by 1 base, with 14 bases between the two germline ends.

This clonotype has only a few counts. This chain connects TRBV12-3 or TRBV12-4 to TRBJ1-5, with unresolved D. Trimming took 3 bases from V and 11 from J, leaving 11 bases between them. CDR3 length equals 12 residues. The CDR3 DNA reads TGTGCCAGCAGTTTTGCCCCTCAAGCCCAGCATTTT. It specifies CASSFAPQAQHF.

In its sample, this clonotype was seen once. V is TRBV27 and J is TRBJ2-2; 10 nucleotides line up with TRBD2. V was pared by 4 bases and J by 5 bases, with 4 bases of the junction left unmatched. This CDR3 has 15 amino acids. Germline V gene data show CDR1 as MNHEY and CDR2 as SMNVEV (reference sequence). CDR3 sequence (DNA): TGTGCCAGCAGTTCTAGCGGGAGAGGGACCGGGGAGCTGTTTTTT. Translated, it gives CASSSSGRGTGELFF.

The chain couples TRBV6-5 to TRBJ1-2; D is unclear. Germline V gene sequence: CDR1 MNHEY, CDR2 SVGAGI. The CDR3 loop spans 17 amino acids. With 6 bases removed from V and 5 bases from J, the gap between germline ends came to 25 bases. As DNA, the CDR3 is TGTGCCAGCAGCCCCGACGGCCGGGCACCGACCCAATATGGCTACACCTTC. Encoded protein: CASSPDGRAPTQYGYTF.

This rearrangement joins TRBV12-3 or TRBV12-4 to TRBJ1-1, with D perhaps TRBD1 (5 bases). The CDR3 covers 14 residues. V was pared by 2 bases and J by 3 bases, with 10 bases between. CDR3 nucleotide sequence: TGTGCCAGCAGTTTAAGAGACAGACACACTGAAGCTTTCTTT. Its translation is CASSLRDRHTEAFF.

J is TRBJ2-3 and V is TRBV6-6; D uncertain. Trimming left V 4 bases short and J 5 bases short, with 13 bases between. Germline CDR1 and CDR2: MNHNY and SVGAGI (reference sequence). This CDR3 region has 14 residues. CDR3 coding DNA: TGTGCCAGCAGTTTCCCCGAAACTGGAGATACGCAGTATTTT. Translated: CASSFPETGDTQYF.

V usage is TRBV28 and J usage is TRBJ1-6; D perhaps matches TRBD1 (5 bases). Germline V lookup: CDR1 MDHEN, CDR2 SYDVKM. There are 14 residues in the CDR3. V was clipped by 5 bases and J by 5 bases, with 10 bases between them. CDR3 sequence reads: CASSPPGDNSPLHF. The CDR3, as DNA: TGTGCCAGCAGTCCCCCGGGGGATAATTCACCCCTCCACTTT.

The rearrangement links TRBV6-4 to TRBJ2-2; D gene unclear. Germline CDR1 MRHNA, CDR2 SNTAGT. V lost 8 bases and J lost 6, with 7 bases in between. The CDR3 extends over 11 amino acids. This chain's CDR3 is CASGPSGELFF. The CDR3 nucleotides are TGTGCCAGCGGCCCTTCCGGGGAGCTGTTTTTT.

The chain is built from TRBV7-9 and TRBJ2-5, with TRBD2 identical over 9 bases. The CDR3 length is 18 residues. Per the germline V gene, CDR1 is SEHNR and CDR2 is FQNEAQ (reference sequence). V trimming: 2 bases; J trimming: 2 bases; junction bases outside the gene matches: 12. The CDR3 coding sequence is TGTGCCAGCAGCTTATTGGGGATTAGCGGGAGAGGACAAGAGACCCAGTACTTC. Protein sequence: CASSLLGISGRGQETQYF.

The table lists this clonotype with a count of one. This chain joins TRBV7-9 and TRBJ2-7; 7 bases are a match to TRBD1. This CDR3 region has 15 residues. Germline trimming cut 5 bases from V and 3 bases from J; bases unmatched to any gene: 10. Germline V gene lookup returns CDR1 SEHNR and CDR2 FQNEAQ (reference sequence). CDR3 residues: CASSPEDRDLYEQYF. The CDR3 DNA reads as TGTGCCAGCAGCCCGGAAGACAGGGACCTCTACGAGCAGTACTTC.